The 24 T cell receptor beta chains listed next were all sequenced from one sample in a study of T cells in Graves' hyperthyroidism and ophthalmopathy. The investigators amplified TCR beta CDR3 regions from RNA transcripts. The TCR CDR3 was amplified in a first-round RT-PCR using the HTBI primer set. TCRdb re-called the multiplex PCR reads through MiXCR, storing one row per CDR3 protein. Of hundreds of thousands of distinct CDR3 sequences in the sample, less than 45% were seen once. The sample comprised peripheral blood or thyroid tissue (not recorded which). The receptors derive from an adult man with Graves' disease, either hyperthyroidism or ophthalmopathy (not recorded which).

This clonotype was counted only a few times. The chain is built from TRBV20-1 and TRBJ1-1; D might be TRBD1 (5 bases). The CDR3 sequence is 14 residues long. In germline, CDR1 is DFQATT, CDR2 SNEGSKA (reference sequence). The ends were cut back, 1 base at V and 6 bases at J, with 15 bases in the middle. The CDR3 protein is CSARAGRRSAEAFF. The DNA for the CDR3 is TGCAGTGCTAGAGCAGGGCGCAGATCCGCTGAAGCTTTCTTT.

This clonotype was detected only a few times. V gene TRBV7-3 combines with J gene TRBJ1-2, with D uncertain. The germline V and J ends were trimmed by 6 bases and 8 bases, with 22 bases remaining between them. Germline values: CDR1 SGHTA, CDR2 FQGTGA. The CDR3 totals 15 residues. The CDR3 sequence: CASSYSGFFGEGYTF. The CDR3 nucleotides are TGTGCCAGCAGTTACTCGGGATTCTTCGGCGAAGGCTACACCTTC.

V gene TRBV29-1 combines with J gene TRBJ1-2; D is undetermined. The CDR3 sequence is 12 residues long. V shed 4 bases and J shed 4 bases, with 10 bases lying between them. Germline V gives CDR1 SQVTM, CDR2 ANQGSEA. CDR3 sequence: CSVGGEGYGYTF. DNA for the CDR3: TGCAGCGTTGGCGGGGAGGGCTATGGCTACACCTTC.

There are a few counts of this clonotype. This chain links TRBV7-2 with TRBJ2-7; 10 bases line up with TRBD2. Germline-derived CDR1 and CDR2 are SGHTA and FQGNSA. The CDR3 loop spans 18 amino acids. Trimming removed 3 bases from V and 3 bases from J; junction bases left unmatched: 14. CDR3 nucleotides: TGTGCCAGCAGCTTGTGGACTAGCGGTGGCCATTATAACTACGAGCAGTACTTC. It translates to CASSLWTSGGHYNYEQYF.

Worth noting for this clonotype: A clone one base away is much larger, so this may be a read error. The CDR3 reads CAIGRTGMNTEAFF. DNA of the CDR3: TGTGCCATCGGAAGGACAGGGATGAACACTGAAGCTTTCTTT. The V gene is TRBV10-3, the J gene TRBJ1-1, with TRBD1 identical over 8 bases. The germline V gene encodes CDR1 ENHRY and CDR2 SYGVKD. The CDR3 is made up of 14 amino acids. V was pared by 8 bases and J by 0 bases, with 5 bases of the junction left unmatched.

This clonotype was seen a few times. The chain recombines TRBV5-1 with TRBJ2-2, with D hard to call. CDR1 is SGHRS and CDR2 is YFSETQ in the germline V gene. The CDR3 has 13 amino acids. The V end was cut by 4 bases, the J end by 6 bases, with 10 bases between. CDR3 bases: TGCGCCAGCAGCCAAACAGTTTCCGGGGAGCTGTTTTTT. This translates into CASSQTVSGELFF.

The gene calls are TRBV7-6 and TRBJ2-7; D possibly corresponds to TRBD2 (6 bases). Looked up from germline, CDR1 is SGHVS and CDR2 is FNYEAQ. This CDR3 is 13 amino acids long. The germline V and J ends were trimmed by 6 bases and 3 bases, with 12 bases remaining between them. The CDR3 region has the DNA TGTGCCAGCAGACTGGACGGGGGCTACGAGCAGTACTTC. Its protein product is CASRLDGGYEQYF.

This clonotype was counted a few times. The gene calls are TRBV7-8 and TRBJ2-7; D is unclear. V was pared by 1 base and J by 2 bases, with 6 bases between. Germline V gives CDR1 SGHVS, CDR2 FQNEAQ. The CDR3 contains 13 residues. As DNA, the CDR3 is TGTGCCAGCAGCTTAGTCCGGACCTACGAGCAGTACTTC. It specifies CASSLVRTYEQYF.

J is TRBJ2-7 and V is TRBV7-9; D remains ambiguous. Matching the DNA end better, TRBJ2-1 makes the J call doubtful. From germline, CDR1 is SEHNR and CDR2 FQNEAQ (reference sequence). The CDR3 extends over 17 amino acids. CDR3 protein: CASSLSGGPILVNEQFF. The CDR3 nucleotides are TGTGCCAGCAGCTTATCCGGCGGCCCAATCCTGGTCAATGAGCAGTTCTTC.

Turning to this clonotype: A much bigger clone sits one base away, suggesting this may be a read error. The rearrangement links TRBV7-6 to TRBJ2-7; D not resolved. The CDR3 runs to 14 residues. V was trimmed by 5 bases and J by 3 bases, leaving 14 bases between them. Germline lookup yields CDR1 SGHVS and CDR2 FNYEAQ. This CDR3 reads CASSPTSAGYEQYF. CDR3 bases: TGTGCCAGCAGCCCTACGTCGGCCGGCTACGAGCAGTACTTC.

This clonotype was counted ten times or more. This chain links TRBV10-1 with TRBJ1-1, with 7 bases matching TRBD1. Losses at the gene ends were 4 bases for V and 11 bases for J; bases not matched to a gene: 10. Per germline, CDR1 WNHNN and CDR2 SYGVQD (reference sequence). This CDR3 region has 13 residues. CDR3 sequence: CASSGPTGSSAFF. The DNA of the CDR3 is TGCGCCAGCAGTGGGCCGACAGGGTCGAGCGCTTTCTTT.

CDR3 in amino acids: CATSSLAGGPIETQYF. CDR3 DNA sequence: TGTGCCACATCATCCTTAGCGGGAGGGCCAATAGAGACCCAGTACTTC. V and J are TRBV27 and TRBJ2-5; 11 bases fit TRBD2. V gave up 10 bases and J gave up 4 bases; unmatched junction bases: 14. The CDR3 sequence is 16 residues long. Looked up from germline, CDR1 is MNHEY and CDR2 is SMNVEV (reference sequence).

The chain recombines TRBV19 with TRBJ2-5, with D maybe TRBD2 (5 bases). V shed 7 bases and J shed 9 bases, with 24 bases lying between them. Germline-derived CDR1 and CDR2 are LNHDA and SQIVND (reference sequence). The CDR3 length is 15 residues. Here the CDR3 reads CASTNSGNLNQPQYF. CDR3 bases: TGTGCCAGTACCAACTCCGGGAACCTAAATCAGCCCCAGTACTTC.

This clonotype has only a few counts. The CDR3 region has the DNA TGTGCCAGCCGGTTCCAACAGACCAACTATGGCTACACCTTC. Its translation: CASRFQQTNYGYTF. V usage is TRBV6-1 and J usage is TRBJ1-2, with unresolved D. V lost 8 bases to trimming and J lost 2 bases, with 15 bases between them. CDR3 length: 14 amino acids. The germline V gene has CDR1 MNHNS and CDR2 SASEGT.

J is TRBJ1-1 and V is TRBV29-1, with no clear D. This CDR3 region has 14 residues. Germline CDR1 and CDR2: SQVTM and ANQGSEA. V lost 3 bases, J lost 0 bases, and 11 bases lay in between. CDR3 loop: CSVDGLRVNTEAFF. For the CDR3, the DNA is TGCAGCGTTGATGGACTTCGGGTGAACACTGAAGCTTTCTTT.

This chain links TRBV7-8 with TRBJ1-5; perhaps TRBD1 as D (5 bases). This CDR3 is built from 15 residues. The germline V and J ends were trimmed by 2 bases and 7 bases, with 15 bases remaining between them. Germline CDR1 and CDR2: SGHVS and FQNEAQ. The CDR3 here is CASSLFSGADQPQHF. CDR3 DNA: TGTGCCAGCAGCTTATTTTCCGGGGCGGACCAGCCCCAGCATTTT.

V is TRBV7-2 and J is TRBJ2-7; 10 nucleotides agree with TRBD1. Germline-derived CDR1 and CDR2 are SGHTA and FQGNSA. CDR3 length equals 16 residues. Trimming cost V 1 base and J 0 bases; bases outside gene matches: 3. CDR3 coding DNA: TGTGCCAGCAGCTTAGTGGGACAGGGGTTCTCCTACGAGCAGTACTTC. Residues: CASSLVGQGFSYEQYF.

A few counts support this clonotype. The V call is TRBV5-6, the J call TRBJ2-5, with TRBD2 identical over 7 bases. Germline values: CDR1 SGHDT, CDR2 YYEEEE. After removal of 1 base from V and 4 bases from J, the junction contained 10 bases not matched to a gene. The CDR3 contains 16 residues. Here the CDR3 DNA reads TGTGCCAGCAGCTTGCTAGCGGACCTTATCGGAGAGACCCAGTACTTC. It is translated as CASSLLADLIGETQYF.

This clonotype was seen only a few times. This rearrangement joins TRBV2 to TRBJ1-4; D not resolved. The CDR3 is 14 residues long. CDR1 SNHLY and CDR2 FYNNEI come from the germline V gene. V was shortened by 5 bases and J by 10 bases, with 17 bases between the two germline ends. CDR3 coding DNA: TGTGCCAGCAGTTTACTGAGGCTCAGTGGAAAACTGTTTTTT. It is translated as CASSLLRLSGKLFF.

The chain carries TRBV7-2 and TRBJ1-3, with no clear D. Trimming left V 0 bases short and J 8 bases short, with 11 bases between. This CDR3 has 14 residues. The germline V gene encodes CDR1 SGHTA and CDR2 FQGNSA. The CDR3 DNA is TGTGCCAGCAGCTTAGCAGGGCCCCGGGACACCATATATTTT. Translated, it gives CASSLAGPRDTIYF.

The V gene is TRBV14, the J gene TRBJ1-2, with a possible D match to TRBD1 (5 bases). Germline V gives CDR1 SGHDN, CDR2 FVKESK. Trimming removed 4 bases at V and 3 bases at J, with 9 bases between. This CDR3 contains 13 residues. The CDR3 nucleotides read TGTGCCAGCAGCCTAGGGGTACACTATGGCTACACCTTC. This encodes CASSLGVHYGYTF.

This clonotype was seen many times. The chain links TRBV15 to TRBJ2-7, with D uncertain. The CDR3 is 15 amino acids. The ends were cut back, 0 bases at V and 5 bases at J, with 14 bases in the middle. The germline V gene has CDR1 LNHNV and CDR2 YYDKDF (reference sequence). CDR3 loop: CATSRDPGQTDEQYF. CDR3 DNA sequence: TGTGCCACCAGCAGAGATCCGGGCCAGACCGACGAGCAGTACTTC.

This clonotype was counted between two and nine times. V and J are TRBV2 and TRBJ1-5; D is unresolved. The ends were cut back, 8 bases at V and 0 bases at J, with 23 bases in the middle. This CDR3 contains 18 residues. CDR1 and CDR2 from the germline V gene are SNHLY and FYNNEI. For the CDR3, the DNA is TGTGCCAGCTCTCCGGGTCCTAAAGTCGCTTATAGCAATCAGCCCCAGCATTTT. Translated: CASSPGPKVAYSNQPQHF.

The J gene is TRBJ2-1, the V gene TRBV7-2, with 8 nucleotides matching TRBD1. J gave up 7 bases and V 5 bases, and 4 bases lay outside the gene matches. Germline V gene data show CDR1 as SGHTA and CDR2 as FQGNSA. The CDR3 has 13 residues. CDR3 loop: CASSLGQGNEQFF. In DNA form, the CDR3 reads TGTGCCAGCAGCCTAGGACAGGGAAATGAGCAGTTCTTC.